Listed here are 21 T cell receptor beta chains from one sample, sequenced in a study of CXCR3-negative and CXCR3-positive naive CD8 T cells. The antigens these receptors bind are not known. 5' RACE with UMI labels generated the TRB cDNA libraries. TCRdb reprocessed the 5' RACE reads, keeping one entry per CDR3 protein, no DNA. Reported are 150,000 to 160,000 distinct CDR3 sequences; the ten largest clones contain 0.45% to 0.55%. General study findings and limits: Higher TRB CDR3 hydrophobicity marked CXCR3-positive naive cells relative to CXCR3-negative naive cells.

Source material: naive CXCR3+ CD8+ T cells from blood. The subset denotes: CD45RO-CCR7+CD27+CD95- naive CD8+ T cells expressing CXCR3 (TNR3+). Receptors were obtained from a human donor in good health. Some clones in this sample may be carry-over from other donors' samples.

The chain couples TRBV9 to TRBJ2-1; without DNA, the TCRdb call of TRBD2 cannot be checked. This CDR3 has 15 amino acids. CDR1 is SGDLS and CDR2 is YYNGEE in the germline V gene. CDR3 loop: CASSGGQSSYNEQFF.

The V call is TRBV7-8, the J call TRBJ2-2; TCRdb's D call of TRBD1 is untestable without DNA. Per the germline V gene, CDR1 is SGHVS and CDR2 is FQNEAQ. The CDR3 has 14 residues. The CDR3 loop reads CASSLGRADGELFF.

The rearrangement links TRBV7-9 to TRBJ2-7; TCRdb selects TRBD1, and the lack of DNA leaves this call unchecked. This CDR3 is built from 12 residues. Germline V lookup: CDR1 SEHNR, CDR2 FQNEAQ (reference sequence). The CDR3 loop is CASSSPLGWQYF.

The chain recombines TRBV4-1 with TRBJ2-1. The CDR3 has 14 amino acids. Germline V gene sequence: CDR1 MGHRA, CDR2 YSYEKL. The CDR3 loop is CASSQDFGATEQFF.

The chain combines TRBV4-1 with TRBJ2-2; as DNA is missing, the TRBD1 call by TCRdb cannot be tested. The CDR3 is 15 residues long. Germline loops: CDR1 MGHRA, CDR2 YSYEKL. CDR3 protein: CASSQMTGGTGELFF.

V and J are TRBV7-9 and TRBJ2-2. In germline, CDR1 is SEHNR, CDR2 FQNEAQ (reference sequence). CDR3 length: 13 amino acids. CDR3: CASSSSGDGELFF.

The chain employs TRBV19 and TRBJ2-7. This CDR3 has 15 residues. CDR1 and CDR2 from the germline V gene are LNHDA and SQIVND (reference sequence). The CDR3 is CASSIASGGPYEQYF. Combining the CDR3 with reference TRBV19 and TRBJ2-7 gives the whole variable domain DGGITQSPKYLFRKEGQNVTLSCEQNLNHDAMYWYRQDPGQGLRLIYYSQIVNDFQKGDIAEGYSVSREKKESFPLTVTSAQKNPTAFYLCASSIASGGPYEQYFGPGTRLTVT.

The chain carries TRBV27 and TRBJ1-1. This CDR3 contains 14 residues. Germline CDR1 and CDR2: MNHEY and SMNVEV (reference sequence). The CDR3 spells CASSFGFMNTEAFF.

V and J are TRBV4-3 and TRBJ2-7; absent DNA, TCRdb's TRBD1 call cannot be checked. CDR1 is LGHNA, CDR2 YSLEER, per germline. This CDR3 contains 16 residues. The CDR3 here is CASSQDQARGQHEQYF.

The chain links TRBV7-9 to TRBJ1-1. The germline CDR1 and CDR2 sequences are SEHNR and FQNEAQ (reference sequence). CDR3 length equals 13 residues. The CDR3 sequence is CASSLEDNTEAFF.

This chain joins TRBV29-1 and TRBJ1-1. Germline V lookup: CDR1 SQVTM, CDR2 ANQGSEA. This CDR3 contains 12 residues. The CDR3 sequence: CSVGYMNTEAFF.

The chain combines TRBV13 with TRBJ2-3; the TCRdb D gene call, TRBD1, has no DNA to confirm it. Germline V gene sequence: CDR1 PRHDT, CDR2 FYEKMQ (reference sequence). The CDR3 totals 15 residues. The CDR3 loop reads CASSVQQGPTDTQYF.

The chain's CDR3 is CASSLTSWPEQYF. V is TRBV11-2 and J is TRBJ2-7. CDR1 is SGHAT and CDR2 is FQNNGV in the germline V gene. There are 13 residues in the CDR3.

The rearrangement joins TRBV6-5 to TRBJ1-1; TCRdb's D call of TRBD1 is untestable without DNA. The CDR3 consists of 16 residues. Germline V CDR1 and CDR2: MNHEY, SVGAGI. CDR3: CASSSVHRVGMAEAFF.

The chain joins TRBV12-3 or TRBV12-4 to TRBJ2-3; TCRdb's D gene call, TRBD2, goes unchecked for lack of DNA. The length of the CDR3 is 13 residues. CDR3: CASSRDYPDTQYF.

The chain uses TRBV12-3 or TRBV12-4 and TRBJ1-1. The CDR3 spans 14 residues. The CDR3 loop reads CASSPDGMNTEAFF.

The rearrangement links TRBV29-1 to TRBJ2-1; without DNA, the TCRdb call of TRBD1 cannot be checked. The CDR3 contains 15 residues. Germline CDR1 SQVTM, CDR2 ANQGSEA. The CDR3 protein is CSVEGQGASYNEQFF.

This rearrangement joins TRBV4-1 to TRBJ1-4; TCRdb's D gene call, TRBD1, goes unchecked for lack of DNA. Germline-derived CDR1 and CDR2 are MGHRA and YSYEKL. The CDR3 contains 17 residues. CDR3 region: CASSQEPGQATNEKLFF.

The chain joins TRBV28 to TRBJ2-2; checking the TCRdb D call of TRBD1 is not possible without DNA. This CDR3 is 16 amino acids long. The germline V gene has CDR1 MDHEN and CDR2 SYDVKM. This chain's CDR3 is CASSSTGGPYTGELFF.

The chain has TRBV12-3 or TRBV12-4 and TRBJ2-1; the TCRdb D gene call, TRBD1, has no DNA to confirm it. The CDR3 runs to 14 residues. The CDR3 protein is CASTAGAAYNEQFF.

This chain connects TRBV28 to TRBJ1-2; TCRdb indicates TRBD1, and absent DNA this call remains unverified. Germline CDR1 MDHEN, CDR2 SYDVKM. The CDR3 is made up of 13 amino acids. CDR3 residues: CASSQGSGDGYTF.